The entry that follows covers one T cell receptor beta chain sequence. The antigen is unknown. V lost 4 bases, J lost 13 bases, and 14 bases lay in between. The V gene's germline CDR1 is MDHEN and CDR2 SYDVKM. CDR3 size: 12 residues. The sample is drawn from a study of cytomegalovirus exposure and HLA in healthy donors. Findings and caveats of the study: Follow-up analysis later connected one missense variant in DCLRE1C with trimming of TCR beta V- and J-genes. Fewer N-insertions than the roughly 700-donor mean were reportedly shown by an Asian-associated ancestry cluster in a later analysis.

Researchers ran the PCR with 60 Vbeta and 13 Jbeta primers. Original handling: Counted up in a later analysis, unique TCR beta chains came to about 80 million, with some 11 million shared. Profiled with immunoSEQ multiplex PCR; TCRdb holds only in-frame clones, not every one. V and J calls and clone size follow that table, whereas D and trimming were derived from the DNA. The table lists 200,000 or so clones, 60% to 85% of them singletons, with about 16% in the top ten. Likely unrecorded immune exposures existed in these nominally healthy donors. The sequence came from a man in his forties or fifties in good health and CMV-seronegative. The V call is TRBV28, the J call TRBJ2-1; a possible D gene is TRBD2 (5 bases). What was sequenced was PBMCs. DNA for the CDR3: TGTGCCAGCAGTTCACACCGGGATCTTCAGTTCTTC. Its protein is CASSSHRDLQFF.